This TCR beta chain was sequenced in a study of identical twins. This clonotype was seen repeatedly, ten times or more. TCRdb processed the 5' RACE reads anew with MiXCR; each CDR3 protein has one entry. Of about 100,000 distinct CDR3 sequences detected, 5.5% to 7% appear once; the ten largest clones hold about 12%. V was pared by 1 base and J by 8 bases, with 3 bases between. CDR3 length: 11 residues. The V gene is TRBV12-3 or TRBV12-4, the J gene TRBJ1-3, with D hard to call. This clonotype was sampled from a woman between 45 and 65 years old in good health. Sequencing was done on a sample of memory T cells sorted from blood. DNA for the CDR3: TGTGCCAGCAGTTTAGGGGACACCATATATTTT. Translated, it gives CASSLGDTIYF.